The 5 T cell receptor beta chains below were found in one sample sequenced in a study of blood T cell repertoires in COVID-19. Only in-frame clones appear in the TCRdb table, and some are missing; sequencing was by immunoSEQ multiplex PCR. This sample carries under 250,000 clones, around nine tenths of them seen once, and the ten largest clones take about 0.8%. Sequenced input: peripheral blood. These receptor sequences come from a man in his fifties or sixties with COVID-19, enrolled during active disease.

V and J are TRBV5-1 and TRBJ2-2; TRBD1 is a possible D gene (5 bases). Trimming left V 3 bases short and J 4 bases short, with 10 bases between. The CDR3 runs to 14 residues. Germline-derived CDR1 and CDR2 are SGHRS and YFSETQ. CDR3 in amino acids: CASSYDSVTGELFF. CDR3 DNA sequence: TGCGCCAGCAGCTACGACAGTGTCACCGGGGAGCTGTTTTTT.

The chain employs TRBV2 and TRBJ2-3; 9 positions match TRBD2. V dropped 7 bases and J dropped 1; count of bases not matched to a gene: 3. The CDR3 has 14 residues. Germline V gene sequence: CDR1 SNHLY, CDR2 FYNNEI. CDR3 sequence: CASIAGEGTDTQYF. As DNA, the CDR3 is TGTGCCAGCATAGCGGGGGAAGGCACAGATACGCAGTATTTT.

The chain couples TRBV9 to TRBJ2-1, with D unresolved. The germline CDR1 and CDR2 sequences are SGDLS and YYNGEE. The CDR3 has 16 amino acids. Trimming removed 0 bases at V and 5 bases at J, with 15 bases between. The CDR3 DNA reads TGTGCCAGCAGCGTAGCAGCGCTTACTGAACACAATGAGCAGTTCTTC. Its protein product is CASSVAALTEHNEQFF.

DNA for the CDR3: TGTGCCAGCAGCTTAGTAGCCCAGAACACCGGGGAGCTGTTTTTT. Translation: CASSLVAQNTGELFF. This rearrangement joins TRBV7-2 to TRBJ2-2; D not resolved. Germline V lookup: CDR1 SGHTA, CDR2 FQGNSA. The V gene lost 1 base and the J gene lost 1 base, with 7 bases spanning the gap. The CDR3 covers 15 residues. The full variable domain, in which reference TRBV7-2 and TRBJ2-2 provide the parts outside the CDR3, is GAGVSQSPSNKVTEKGKDVELRCDPISGHTALYWYRQSLGQGLEFLIYFQGNSAPDKSGLPSDRFSAERTGGSVSTLTIQRTQQEDSAVYLCASSLVAQNTGELFFGEGSRLTVL.

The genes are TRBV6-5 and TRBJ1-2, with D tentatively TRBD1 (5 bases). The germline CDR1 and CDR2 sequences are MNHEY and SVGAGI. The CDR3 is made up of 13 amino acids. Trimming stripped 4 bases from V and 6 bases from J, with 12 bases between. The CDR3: CASSSLDIHGYTF. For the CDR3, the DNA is TGTGCCAGCAGTTCTTTGGACATACATGGCTACACCTTC.